Listed below are T cell receptor beta chains from one sample, sequenced in a study of OX40 agonist ivuxolimab in advanced cancers. Profiled with immunoSEQ multiplex PCR; TCRdb holds only in-frame clones, not every one. The sample contains about 20,000 clones, roughly four fifths of which appear only once. The sequencing used CD4+ or CD8+ T cells sorted from blood, collected in a trial of the OX40 agonist ivuxolimab. The receptor set was obtained from an adult with an advanced solid tumor such as melanoma, head and neck, liver or kidney cancer. Each CDR3 is given with its conserved first and last residue. A D gene is named only where the DNA matches it firmly. Not every row has a clone size; where given, it reads once, few, many or a size class.

clone_size	v_call	cdr3_length	d_call	j_call	cdr3_nt	cdr3_aa
once	TRBV5-5	11	.	TRBJ2-7	TGTGCCAGCAGCCTTAACGCGGGGCAGTACTTC	CASSLNAGQYF
.	TRBV6-6	13	TRBD1	TRBJ2-5	TGTGCCAGCAGTAAAACAGGGGGAGAGACCCAGTACTTC	CASSKTGGETQYF
once	TRBV5-1	15	TRBD1	TRBJ1-1	TGCGCCAGCAGCCTGGGACAGGGGATGAACACTGAAGCTTTCTTT	CASSLGQGMNTEAFF
.	TRBV11-2	13	.	TRBJ2-1	TGTGCCAGCAGCTGGGGCAGGGGTTTTGAGCAGTTCTTC	CASSWGRGFEQFF
.	TRBV10-1	18	.	TRBJ1-4	TGCGCCAGCTCAAGGGGACGGGGGACGACAGAGAGCGGTGAAAAACTGTTTTTT	CASSRGRGTTESGEKLFF
.	TRBV6-6	15	TRBD1	TRBJ2-7	TGTGCCAGCAGTACCAAGGACAGGGGTTTGGACGAGCAGTACTTC	CASSTKDRGLDEQYF
.	TRBV6-4	15	.	TRBJ1-1	TGTGCCAGCAGTCGCAGCAACTACATGAACACTGAAGCTTTCTTT	CASSRSNYMNTEAFF
.	TRBV10-1	12	.	TRBJ2-7	TGCGCCAGCACTGCCAGCTCCTACGAGCAGTACTTC	CASTASSYEQYF
.	TRBV7-2	16	TRBD2	TRBJ2-1	TGTGCCAGCAGCTCTCCTGCTAGCGGGAGCTACAATGAGCAGTTCTTC	CASSSPASGSYNEQFF
.	TRBV4-3	16	.	TRBJ2-1	TGCGCCAGCAGCCAAGAATTCGGGACAAGGTACAATGAGCAGTTCTTC	CASSQEFGTRYNEQFF
.	TRBV11-2	13	.	TRBJ2-7	TGTGCCAGCAGCTTAGAACTCCGTTACGAGCAGTACTTC	CASSLELRYEQYF
.	TRBV29-1	10	.	TRBJ1-1	TGCAGCGCGCTGAACACTGAAGCTTTCTTT	CSALNTEAFF
.	TRBV14	17	TRBD1	TRBJ2-3	TGTGCCAGCAGCCAAGAGGTTGACAGGGGGGGGCCAGATACGCAGTATTTT	CASSQEVDRGGPDTQYF
.	TRBV6-4	15	TRBD1	TRBJ2-1	TGTGCCACCTATACAGGGGGAGAAAGGGACAATGAGCAGTTCTTC	CATYTGGERDNEQFF
.	TRBV5-6	14	.	TRBJ2-5	TGTGCCAGCAGCTTGTTGCGCCAGCGTGGGGCCCAGTACTTC	CASSLLRQRGAQYF
.	TRBV6-5	15	TRBD1	TRBJ2-1	TGTGCCAGCAGCTCGACAGGGTCCCGGGACAATGAGCAGTTCTTC	CASSSTGSRDNEQFF
.	TRBV6-1	14	.	TRBJ2-1	TGTGCCAGCAGTGTTTTAGAAGGGTACAATGAGCAGTTCTTC	CASSVLEGYNEQFF
once	TRBV6-5	11	.	TRBJ1-2	TGTGCCAGCAGAAGGGGCCATGGCTACACCTTC	CASRRGHGYTF
.	TRBV7-7	12	.	TRBJ2-2	TGTGCCAGCAGCCAGGGGAACGGGGAGCTGTTTTTT	CASSQGNGELFF
.	TRBV5-1	15	.	TRBJ2-2	TGCGCCAGCAGCTTGGGGGGGCCAGGTTCCGGGGAGCTGTTTTTT	CASSLGGPGSGELFF
.	TRBV5-6	12	.	TRBJ2-2	TGTGCCAGCAGCTTGGGGTCTGGGGAGCTGTTTTTT	CASSLGSGELFF
once	TRBV27	12	.	TRBJ1-2	TGTGCCACCCTGGGGGGGTCCTATGGCTACACCTTC	CATLGGSYGYTF
.	TRBV19	15	TRBD2	TRBJ2-7	TGTGCCAGTAGTGACCTGGGGACTAGCGGGTCCGAGCAGTACTTC	CASSDLGTSGSEQYF
once	TRBV13	14	.	TRBJ1-2	TGTGCCAGCAGCCCCGACCGGAGGAACTATGGCTACACCTTC	CASSPDRRNYGYTF
once	TRBV4-2	15	TRBD1	TRBJ2-7	TGTGCCAGCAGCCAAGAGGGACAGGGATACTACGAGCAGTACTTC	CASSQEGQGYYEQYF
.	TRBV6-1	13	TRBD1	TRBJ2-5	TGTGCCAGCAGAGACAGGGGAAAAGAGACCCAGTACTTC	CASRDRGKETQYF
.	TRBV29-1	14	.	TRBJ2-3	TGCAGCGTCCCAGGGGTGCTTCTCACAGATACGCAGTATTTT	CSVPGVLLTDTQYF
.	TRBV6-4	17	.	TRBJ2-3	TGTGCCAGCAGTGAGGCGATCGGTGGGGGGGCCATAGATACGCAGTATTTT	CASSEAIGGGAIDTQYF
.	TRBV7-2	15	.	TRBJ2-2	TGTGCCAGCATCCTGTCAGGAGGGAACACCGGGGAGCTGTTTTTT	CASILSGGNTGELFF
once	TRBV2	12	.	TRBJ1-2	TGTGCCAGCAATAAGGAAAACTATGGCTACACCTTC	CASNKENYGYTF
once	TRBV7-6	11	.	TRBJ2-2	TGTGCCAGCAGTAATCTCGGGGAGCTGTTTTTT	CASSNLGELFF
.	TRBV4-1	15	.	TRBJ2-4	TGCGCCAGCAGCCCGGGGGCGGGTACTGGGGACATTCAGTACTTC	CASSPGAGTGDIQYF
.	TRBV30	14	.	TRBJ2-3	TGTGCCGGGGTAAGGACAACTAGCACAGATACGCAGTATTTT	CAGVRTTSTDTQYF
.	TRBV10-2	13	.	TRBJ2-7	TGCGCCAGCAGTGAGGGACACAGCGGCGAGCAGTACTTC	CASSEGHSGEQYF
.	TRBV9	14	.	TRBJ2-2	TGTGCCAGCATGGGGCGTTCGAGCACCGGGGAGCTGTTTTTT	CASMGRSSTGELFF
.	TRBV7-9	14	.	TRBJ1-2	TGTGCCAGCAGCTTAGGCCAGGGGATATATGGCTACACCTTC	CASSLGQGIYGYTF
.	TRBV27	13	.	TRBJ1-1	TGTGCCAGCAGTTTCCGGATGAACACTGAAGCTTTCTTT	CASSFRMNTEAFF
.	TRBV6-5	14	.	TRBJ1-3	TGTGCCAGCAAGACCCCAGGGACTGGAAACACCATATATTTT	CASKTPGTGNTIYF